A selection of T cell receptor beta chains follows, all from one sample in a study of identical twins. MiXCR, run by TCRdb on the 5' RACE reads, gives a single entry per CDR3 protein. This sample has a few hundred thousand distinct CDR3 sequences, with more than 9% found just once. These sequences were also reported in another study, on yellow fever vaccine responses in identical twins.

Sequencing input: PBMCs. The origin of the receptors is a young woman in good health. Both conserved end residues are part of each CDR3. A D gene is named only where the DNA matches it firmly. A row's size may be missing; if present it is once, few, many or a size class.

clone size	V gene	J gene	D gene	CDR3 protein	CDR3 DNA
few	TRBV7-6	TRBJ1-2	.	CASSQLREDYGYTF	TGTGCCAGCAGCCAGCTCAGGGAGGACTATGGCTACACCTTC
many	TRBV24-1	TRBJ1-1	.	CATTEGVNTEAFF	TGTGCCACTACCGAGGGGGTGAACACTGAAGCTTTCTTT
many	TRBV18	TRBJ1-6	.	CASSPQGTNSPLHF	TGTGCCAGCTCACCACAGGGTACGAATTCACCCCTCCACTTT
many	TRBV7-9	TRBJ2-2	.	CASRPTSNTGELFF	TGTGCCAGCCGCCCCACATCGAACACCGGGGAGCTGTTTTTT
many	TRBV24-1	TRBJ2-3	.	CATSDPTSTDTQYF	TGTGCCACCAGTGACCCCACCAGCACAGATACGCAGTATTTT
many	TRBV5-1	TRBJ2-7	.	CASSWTADYEQYF	TGCGCCAGCAGCTGGACAGCAGACTACGAGCAGTACTTC
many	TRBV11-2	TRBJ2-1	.	CASSSHVGPSYNEQFF	TGTGCCAGCAGCTCCCACGTGGGTCCTTCCTACAATGAGCAGTTCTTC
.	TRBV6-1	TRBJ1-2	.	CASSRGGDAGYTF	TGTGCCAGCAGTCGGGGGGGGGATGCTGGCTACACCTTC
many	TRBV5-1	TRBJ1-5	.	CASSWGVDQPQHF	TGCGCCAGCAGCTGGGGGGTAGATCAGCCCCAGCATTTT
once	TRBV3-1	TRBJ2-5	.	CASSQDLGDSPWFQKTQYF	TGTGCCAGCAGCCAAGACTTGGGTGACAGTCCATGGTTTCAGAAGACCCAGTACTTC
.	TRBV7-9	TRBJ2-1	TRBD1	CASSPYLRTGGREQFF	TGTGCCAGCAGCCCATACCTAAGGACAGGGGGCCGCGAGCAGTTCTTC
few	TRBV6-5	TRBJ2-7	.	CASSFGVGGPPYEQYF	TGTGCCAGCAGTTTCGGCGTTGGGGGTCCCCCCTACGAGCAGTACTTC
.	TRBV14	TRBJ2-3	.	CASSRINPGTNLQADTQYF	TGTGCCAGCAGCCGAATAAACCCAGGGACCAACTTACAAGCAGATACGCAGTATTTT
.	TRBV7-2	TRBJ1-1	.	CASSLALRNTEAFF	TGTGCCAGCAGCTTAGCGTTGAGGAACACTGAAGCTTTCTTT
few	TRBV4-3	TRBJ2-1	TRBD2	CASSQDPAGGSYNEQFF	TGCGCCAGCAGCCAAGATCCAGCGGGAGGCTCCTACAATGAGCAGTTCTTC
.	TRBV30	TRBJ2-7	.	CARSESNSYEQYF	TGTGCCCGATCAGAGTCGAACTCCTACGAGCAGTACTTC
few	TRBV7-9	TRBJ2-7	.	CASSSELFYEQYF	TGTGCCAGCAGCTCGGAACTCTTCTACGAGCAGTACTTC
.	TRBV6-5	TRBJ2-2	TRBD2	CASSYRRSGTTGELFF	TGTGCCAGCAGTTACCGCCGAAGCGGGACCACCGGGGAGCTGTTTTTT
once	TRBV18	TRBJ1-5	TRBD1	CASSDQGVVNQPQHF	TGTGCCAGCTCAGACCAGGGGGTGGTCAATCAGCCCCAGCATTTT
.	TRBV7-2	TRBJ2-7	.	CATIPTYDSYEQYF	TGTGCCACAATCCCGACTTACGACTCCTACGAGCAGTACTTC
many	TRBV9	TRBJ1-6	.	CASSVAGSDSPLHF	TGTGCCAGCAGCGTAGCGGGGAGTGATTCACCCCTCCACTTT
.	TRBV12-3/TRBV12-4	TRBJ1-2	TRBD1	CASRRTGGNNGYTF	TGTGCCAGCAGGAGGACAGGGGGCAATAATGGCTACACCTTC
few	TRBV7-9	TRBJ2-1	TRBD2	CASSSLTSGSMNEQFF	TGTGCCAGCAGCTCCTTGACTAGCGGGAGTATGAATGAGCAGTTCTTC
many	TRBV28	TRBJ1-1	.	CASSLLKGEAFF	TGTGCCAGCAGTTTATTAAAGGGTGAAGCTTTCTTT